This T cell receptor beta chain stems from a study of T cells in Graves' hyperthyroidism and ophthalmopathy. The wider study: Peripheral blood collection took place at initial diagnosis, before any treatment.

TCR beta CDR3 regions were amplified from RNA. HTBI primers were used for first-round RT-PCR of the TCR CDR3. TCRdb reprocessed the multiplex PCR reads via MiXCR and lists one record per CDR3 protein. The sample yields approximately 690,000 distinct CDR3 sequences, roughly 20% seen once. This clonotype was seen more than once but under ten times. CDR1 is SGHTA, CDR2 FQGNSA, per germline. CDR3 length: 14 residues. Between the trimmed V and J ends, which lost 6 bases and 6 bases, there was a span of 18 bases. Individuals with ophthalmopathy presented a Clinical Activity Score of at least 3, a NOSPECS grade of at least 4 and a duration under 3 months. Diagnosis rested on symptoms, serum thyroxine and TRAb, thyroid ultrasound, and orbital computed tomography.

Sequencing input: blood. The receptor was derived from a man aged 30 to 45 with Graves' ophthalmopathy. The rearrangement joins TRBV7-2 to TRBJ2-7, with D perhaps TRBD1 (6 bases). The CDR3 region has the DNA TGTGCCAGCAGTAACAGGGTAGAGGGGTCCGAGCAGTACTTC. Protein: CASSNRVEGSEQYF.